This TCR beta chain was recorded in a study of cytomegalovirus exposure and HLA in healthy donors. Primers included in the PCR were 60 Vbeta and 13 Jbeta primers. The table came from immunoSEQ multiplex PCR; TCRdb's copy has only in-frame clones and leaves some out. Counted here are roughly 98,000 clones, 75% to 85% occurring once; the ten biggest clones make up approximately 11%. Comments on this clone: The target antigen is unknown.

General observations from the study: Several of the most significant clusters appeared, in a later analysis, to be linked to common viral pathogens. TCR beta sequences reportedly predicted the HLA-A and HLA-B alleles of most subjects accurately. Association of some 18,000 TCR beta sequences with HLA alleles was found at 0.05 false discovery rate in a later analysis. The authors later found HLA-associated TCR beta chains more clonally expanded than equally common others.

CDR1 is LNHDA, CDR2 SQIVND, per germline (reference sequence). The CDR3 is 12 residues long. Trimming cost V 2 bases and J 11 bases, with 12 bases left between them. Input material: PBMCs. This receptor was taken from a man aged 18 to 29 in good health and CMV-seropositive. The V gene is TRBV19, the J gene TRBJ1-1, with TRBD1 as a possible D gene (6 bases). Written as DNA, the CDR3 is TGTGCCAGTAGTATATTTTCAGGGGAGGCTTTCTTT. Residues: CASSIFSGEAFF.